This T cell receptor beta chain was sequenced during a study of T cells after yellow fever vaccination. This clonotype was detected only a few times. In TCRdb, the 5' RACE reads were re-called with MiXCR into one record per CDR3 protein. The table lists about 260,000 distinct CDR3 sequences, 10% to 15% of them singletons. This sample comprised CD4+ T cells sorted from PBMCs, obtained 45 days after the yellow fever booster vaccination. This TCR was recovered from a man aged 30 to 39 who received the YFV17D yellow fever vaccine.

The CDR3 region has the DNA TGTGCCAGCAGATCGATTAGCGGGAGTGGCTACAATGAGCAGTTCTTC. Encoded protein: CASRSISGSGYNEQFF. The chain has TRBV6-1 and TRBJ2-1; 9 bases align to TRBD2. This CDR3 is 16 amino acids long. CDR1 and CDR2 (germline): MNHNS, SASEGT. The V segment lost 6 bases and the J segment 3 bases; nucleotides outside the gene matches: 9.